The 12 T cell receptor beta chains in this list originate from one sample, sequenced in a study of shared T cell receptors in the human thymus. Sequencing used immunoSEQ multiplex PCR; TCRdb keeps in-frame clones, though not all of them. The sample includes more than 550,000 clones, over 75% of them seen just once. Separately, the same data were catalogued under a study of human thymus T cells.

Sequenced sample: thymocytes. The receptors were gathered from a girl under three years old with a congenital heart defect.

This chain links TRBV6-5 with TRBJ1-1; D uncertain. V was cut by 7 bases and J by 10 bases, with 19 bases left in between. The CDR3 has 13 residues. Germline lookup yields CDR1 MNHEY and CDR2 SVGAGI. The CDR3 sequence: CASKDHGTGGAFF. The CDR3 DNA sequence: TGTGCCAGCAAAGACCATGGAACTGGCGGAGCTTTCTTT.

The chain recombines TRBV5-1 with TRBJ2-6, with D possibly being TRBD2 (5 bases). V shed 4 bases and J shed 0 bases, with 17 bases lying between them. Germline CDR1 is SGHRS and CDR2 is YFSETQ. The CDR3 has 18 residues. This CDR3 is CASSPSGKGPSGANVLTF. DNA of the CDR3: TGCGCCAGCAGCCCTTCGGGAAAGGGCCCCTCTGGGGCCAACGTCCTGACTTTC.

This chain uses TRBV27 with TRBJ1-4; a weak D match, TRBD1 (5 bases). The CDR3 runs 17 residues. CDR1 is MNHEY, CDR2 SMNVEV, per germline (reference sequence). Trimming cost V 4 bases and J 8 bases, with 23 bases left between them. The chain's CDR3 is CASSWGVWGGRWEKLFF. The CDR3 DNA reads as TGTGCCAGCAGTTGGGGGGTCTGGGGCGGGAGGTGGGAAAAACTGTTTTTT. Supplemented by reference TRBV27 and TRBJ1-4, the full variable domain reads EAQVTQNPRYLITVTGKKLTVTCSQNMNHEYMSWYRQDPGLGLRQIYYSMNVEVTDKGDVPEGYKVSRKEKRNFPLILESPSPNQTSLYFCASSWGVWGGRWEKLFFGSGTQLSVL.

This clone has a handful of counts. This chain's CDR3 is CASSRAGGVTGGISGNTIYF. The CDR3 DNA sequence: TGTGCCAGCAGTCGCGCGGGGGGTGTTACCGGGGGGATCTCTGGAAACACCATATATTTT. The V call is TRBV27, the J call TRBJ1-3, with a possible D match to TRBD1 (5 bases). Germline assignment: CDR1 MNHEY and CDR2 SMNVEV (reference sequence). Trimming cost V 5 bases and J 0 bases, with 26 bases left between them. This CDR3 spans 20 amino acids.

The chain joins TRBV2 to TRBJ1-1, with TRBD1 identical over 7 bases. Germline CDR1 is SNHLY and CDR2 is FYNNEI. The CDR3 totals 16 residues. V was pared by 9 bases and J by 0 bases, with 13 bases of the junction left unmatched. CDR3 loop: CASKSGTAAMNTEAFF. The CDR3 DNA sequence: TGTGCCAGTAAATCCGGGACAGCCGCAATGAACACTGAAGCTTTCTTT. The full variable domain, with the rest looked up from reference TRBV2 and TRBJ1-1, is EPEVTQTPSHQVTQMGQEVILRCVPISNHLYFYWYRQILGQKVEFLVSFYNNEISEKSEIFDDQFSVERPDGSNFTLKIRSTKLEDSAMYFCASKSGTAAMNTEAFFGQGTRLTVV.

The table lists this clone with a few counts. V is TRBV7-8 and J is TRBJ2-2; 7 nucleotides align to TRBD2. The CDR3 is 16 amino acids. From germline, CDR1 is SGHVS and CDR2 FQNEAQ. V lost 5 bases and J lost 0; bases outside the gene matches: 6. CDR3 nucleotides: TGTGCCAGCAGCCCCGCGGGGACTACGAACACCGGGGAGCTGTTTTTT. Translated: CASSPAGTTNTGELFF.

The rearrangement links TRBV10-3 to TRBJ1-1; D gene ambiguous. The length of the CDR3 is 12 residues. The germline CDR1 and CDR2 sequences are ENHRY and SYGVKD. Trimming stripped 3 bases from V and 3 bases from J, with 5 bases between. CDR3 sequence (DNA): TGTGCCATCAGTGACGGGGACACTGAAGCTTTCTTT. This translates into CAISDGDTEAFF.

The chain has TRBV5-4 and TRBJ2-1; D is unresolved. CDR1 and CDR2 (germline): SGHNT, YYREEE (reference sequence). The CDR3 covers 14 residues. Trimming shortened V by 0 bases and J by 7 bases, and 11 bases separated the two germline ends. The CDR3 DNA sequence: TGTGCCAGCAGCTTGGTAACCGTGGAGAATGAGCAGTTCTTC. As protein: CASSLVTVENEQFF.

As to this clone: The junction does not match germline at one end; this may be a read error. Other nucleotide sequences from this sample produce the same CDR3. The rearrangement joins TRBV7-7 to TRBJ2-5; D call uncertain. This CDR3 contains 14 residues. The V gene's germline CDR1 is SSHAT and CDR2 FNYEAQ (reference sequence). The CDR3 DNA sequence: TGTGCTAGCAGCTTAGGCCAGTACCAAGAGACCCAGTACTTC. This sequence encodes CASSLGQYQETQYF.

This sequence joins TRBV7-9 and TRBJ2-7; D possibly corresponds to TRBD1 (6 bases). Germline lookup yields CDR1 SEHNR and CDR2 FQNEAQ (reference sequence). The CDR3 totals 13 residues. V lost 5 bases and J lost 1, with 9 bases in between. The CDR3 DNA reads TGTGCCAGCAGCAACGACAGGTCCTACGAGCAGTACTTC. Protein sequence: CASSNDRSYEQYF.

This rearrangement joins TRBV5-3 to TRBJ1-5; D is undetermined. TRBV5-3 is recorded as an ORF, its role being uncertain. Trimming removed 1 base at V and 6 bases at J, with 17 bases between. The CDR3 sequence is 16 residues long. The CDR3 DNA is TGTGCCAGAAGCTTGCCTTCCAGAACCTCATGTCAGCCCCAGCATTTT. Its protein is CARSLPSRTSCQPQHF.

This clone has more than one count but fewer than ten. The gene calls are TRBV9 and TRBJ2-5; 7 bases line up with TRBD2. The CDR3 length is 16 residues. Trimming took 2 bases from V and 3 from J; bases not matched to a gene: 10. Looked up from germline, CDR1 is SGDLS and CDR2 is YYNGEE. The chain's CDR3 is CASSVGGQRGKETQYF. The CDR3 DNA reads as TGTGCCAGCAGCGTTGGTGGGCAGCGGGGCAAAGAGACCCAGTACTTC.